Sequencing of this T cell receptor (beta chain) was carried out in a study of T cell responses to AZD1222 COVID-19 vaccine. V lost 0 bases and J lost 4, with 7 bases in between. CDR1 SGHRS and CDR2 YFSETQ come from the germline V gene. The CDR3 length is 13 residues. Profiled with immunoSEQ multiplex PCR; TCRdb holds only in-frame clones, not every one. The sample shows about 160,000 clones, about 90% of them seen only once. Study conclusions and caveats: Spike as a whole was targeted by vaccine-associated CD4 TCRs, dominant at 160-218 and 743-854.

Details on this clone: No antigen is known for it.

V gene TRBV5-1 combines with J gene TRBJ2-5; D remains unclear. This receptor was obtained from an adult who received the AZD1222 COVID-19 vaccine. This specimen consisted of peripheral blood, obtained 28 days after the second AZD1222 dose. CDR3 in amino acids: CASSLVGAETQYF. CDR3 in DNA: TGCGCCAGCAGCTTGGTGGGTGCAGAGACCCAGTACTTC.